One sample yielded the 21 T cell receptor beta chains listed below, sequenced in a study of response to subunit inactivated influenza vaccine. Each CDR3 protein is one row after TCRdb ran MiXCR on the RT-PCR reads. The table has 800,000 to 1,000,000 distinct CDR3 sequences, around 20% seen once; the top ten hold roughly a tenth. The sequencing used PBMCs from blood, collected around 5 days after vaccination. All receptors derive from a man aged 45-65 years who received an inactivated influenza vaccine.

Many counts were recorded for this clonotype. CDR3 region: CASSSMTSGGVETQYF. CDR3 coding DNA: TGTGCCAGCAGCTCGATGACTAGCGGGGGGGTCGAGACCCAGTACTTC. V and J are TRBV7-9 and TRBJ2-5; 14 nucleotides agree with TRBD2. V was clipped by 4 bases and J by 5 bases; unmatched bases: 6. This CDR3 region has 16 residues. Per germline, CDR1 SEHNR and CDR2 FQNEAQ (reference sequence).

CDR3 sequence: CSLVRATDTQYF. CDR3 DNA: TGCAGTTTGGTGAGGGCCACAGATACGCAGTATTTT. V and J are TRBV20-1 and TRBJ2-3; perhaps TRBD2 as D (5 bases). This CDR3 comprises 12 residues. Germline assignment: CDR1 DFQATT and CDR2 SNEGSKA (reference sequence). V was trimmed by 8 bases and J by 2 bases, leaving 11 bases between them.

The table lists this clonotype with many counts. The DNA of the CDR3 is TGTGCCAGTAGTCTCAACCTCCCGTCCCAACCCACCAAGCTGTTTTTT. It specifies CASSLNLPSQPTKLFF. This chain connects TRBV19 to TRBJ2-2; D unclear. In germline, CDR1 is LNHDA, CDR2 SQIVND (reference sequence). V gave up 5 bases and J gave up 12 bases, with 25 bases separating them. This CDR3 is built from 16 residues.

The chain links TRBV15 to TRBJ2-1; no clear D gene. CDR1 and CDR2 from the germline V gene are LNHNV and YYDKDF (reference sequence). Trimming cost V 1 base and J 8 bases, with 3 bases left between them. This CDR3 has 11 residues. CDR3 amino acids: CATSRGYEQFF. CDR3 bases: TGTGCCACCAGCAGAGGCTATGAGCAGTTCTTC.

The V and J genes are TRBV28 and TRBJ2-3; unclear D gene. Trimming took off 2 bases at V and 2 bases at J, with 11 bases between the two ends. Germline V gene lookup returns CDR1 MDHEN and CDR2 SYDVKM. The CDR3 runs to 15 residues. CDR3 sequence reads: CASSLARRNTDTQYF. DNA of the CDR3: TGTGCCAGCAGTTTAGCCCGGAGAAACACAGATACGCAGTATTTT. Together with reference TRBV28 and TRBJ2-3, the CDR3 gives the full variable domain: DVKVTQSSRYLVKRTGEKVFLECVQDMDHENMFWYRQDPGLGLRLIYFSYDVKMKEKGDIPEGYSVSREKKERFSLILESASTNQTSMYLCASSLARRNTDTQYFGPGTRLTVL.

This clonotype was observed many times. At one end, the junction sequence differs from germline, possibly due to a read error. This chain joins TRBV7-9 and TRBJ2-2, with no clear D. The germline V gene encodes CDR1 SEHNR and CDR2 FQNEAQ (reference sequence). CDR3 length: 13 residues. CDR3 in amino acids: CASSLAGTGELFF. In DNA, the CDR3 is TGTGCCAGCAGTTTAGCCGGCACCGGGGAGCTGTTTTTT. Full variable domain (outside the CDR3, taken from reference TRBV7-9 and TRBJ2-2): DTGVSQNPRHKITKRGQNVTFRCDPISEHNRLYWYRQTLGQGPEFLTYFQNEAQLEKSRLLSDRFSAERPKGSFSTLEIQRTEQGDSAMYLCASSLAGTGELFFGEGSRLTVL.

This clonotype was observed a single time. The gene calls are TRBV20-1 and TRBJ1-3; tentatively, D is TRBD1 (5 bases). The germline V and J ends were trimmed by 4 bases and 2 bases, with 15 bases remaining between them. This CDR3 is 15 amino acids long. CDR1 is DFQATT and CDR2 is SNEGSKA in the germline V gene (reference sequence). The CDR3 DNA is TGCAGTGCTACCGACGGGGGGGGGGCTGGAAACACCATATATTTT. It specifies CSATDGGGAGNTIYF.

The chain carries TRBV7-2 and TRBJ2-4; TRBD1 aligns across 10 bases. Germline-derived CDR1 and CDR2 are SGHTA and FQGNSA. The J segment lost 8 bases and the V segment lost 0 bases, leaving 4 bases of the junction unmatched. The CDR3 is 15 amino acids. The CDR3 loop is CASSLAGTGADIQYF. The CDR3 DNA reads as TGTGCCAGCAGCTTAGCAGGGACAGGGGCGGACATTCAGTACTTC.

The V gene is TRBV29-1, the J gene TRBJ2-6; possibly TRBD2 for D (5 bases). The length of the CDR3 is 13 residues. V dropped 6 bases and J dropped 0 bases, with 6 bases sitting between them. Germline loops: CDR1 SQVTM, CDR2 ANQGSEA. The CDR3 DNA reads as TGCAGCGTGGAGGCCTCTGGGGCCAACGTCCTGACTTTC. It translates to CSVEASGANVLTF.

In nucleotides, the CDR3 is TGTGCCACCATACCGGGACAGGGAGGCACAGATACGCAGTATTTT. It encodes CATIPGQGGTDTQYF. V gene TRBV27 combines with J gene TRBJ2-3; the match to TRBD1 covers 9 bases. CDR1 is MNHEY and CDR2 is SMNVEV in the germline V gene (reference sequence). The CDR3 contains 15 residues. J lost 1 base, V lost 10 bases, and 9 bases had no gene match.

The rearrangement joins TRBV7-2 to TRBJ2-1; 7 bases are shared with TRBD2. The CDR3 has 15 residues. The germline gives CDR1 SGHTA, CDR2 FQGNSA. V was clipped by 3 bases and J by 7 bases; unmatched bases: 9. The DNA of the CDR3 is TGTGCCAGCAGCTTGGGGACTACCATGTGGAATGAGCAGTTCTTC. As protein: CASSLGTTMWNEQFF.

This clonotype has more than one count but fewer than ten. This chain uses TRBV5-4 with TRBJ2-2, with 7 bases aligning to TRBD1. CDR3 length: 15 amino acids. Trimming at V came to 4 bases and at J to 4 bases, leaving 7 bases not matched to a gene. From germline, CDR1 is SGHNT and CDR2 YYREEE (reference sequence). CDR3 DNA sequence: TGTGCCAGCAGCAGAGGCGCAGGGGGCACCGGGGAGCTGTTTTTT. As protein: CASSRGAGGTGELFF.

This clonotype has at least ten counts. The genes are TRBV4-3 and TRBJ2-3, with 10 bases identical to TRBD2. V was clipped by 4 bases and J by 2 bases; unmatched bases: 3. The germline gives CDR1 LGHNA, CDR2 YSLEER. CDR3 length: 15 residues. CDR3 nucleotides: TGCGCCAGCAGCCGGACTAGCGGCGACACAGATACGCAGTATTTT. It yields the protein CASSRTSGDTDTQYF.

V is TRBV20-1 and J is TRBJ1-6, with a tentative D call TRBD1 (6 bases). Germline V gene sequence: CDR1 DFQATT, CDR2 SNEGSKA (reference sequence). Trimming stripped 3 bases from V and 9 bases from J, with 12 bases between. The CDR3 runs to 13 residues. The CDR3, as DNA: TGCAGTGCTAGTGAACAGGGTGGTTCACCCCTCCACTTT. This translates into CSASEQGGSPLHF.

This clonotype was seen more than once but under ten times. The CDR3 is CASSLRTPNEQFF. The DNA for the CDR3 is TGTGCCAGCAGCTTAAGGACGCCCAATGAGCAGTTCTTC. The chain has TRBV7-6 and TRBJ2-1; D call uncertain. The CDR3 has 13 amino acids. V was shortened by 2 bases and J by 6 bases, with 8 bases between the two germline ends. The germline V gene encodes CDR1 SGHVS and CDR2 FNYEAQ.

Ten or more counts support this clonotype. CDR3: CASSFGTSGSYEQYF. CDR3 in DNA: TGTGCCAGCAGCTTTGGGACTAGCGGGTCCTACGAGCAGTACTTC. The J gene is TRBJ2-7, the V gene TRBV5-6; 12 nucleotides line up with TRBD2. The V gene's germline CDR1 is SGHDT and CDR2 YYEEEE. The CDR3 is 15 residues long. The V gene end was trimmed by 2 bases and the J gene end by 1 base; junction bases not matched to a gene: 1.

The rearrangement links TRBV11-1 to TRBJ2-7; weak D call: TRBD1 (6 bases). Germline lookup yields CDR1 SGHAT and CDR2 FQDESV (reference sequence). Deletions cut 8 bases from V and 3 bases from J, with 11 bases between. The CDR3 runs to 12 residues. The CDR3 region has the DNA TGTGCCAGCTGGGGGCAGAGCTACGAGCAGTACTTC. The encoded protein is CASWGQSYEQYF.

The chain uses TRBV10-3 and TRBJ1-1; 9 nucleotides match TRBD1. Germline V gene data show CDR1 as ENHRY and CDR2 as SYGVKD. The length of the CDR3 is 13 residues. The V and J ends lost 6 bases and 6 bases, in that order; junction bases with no gene match: 5. CDR3 in DNA: TGTGCCATCAGGAGACAGGGGGGGGCTGAAGCTTTCTTT. This sequence encodes CAIRRQGGAEAFF.

The CDR3 reads CASRHRDRKLGIQYF. The CDR3 DNA sequence: TGTGCCAGCAGACACCGGGACAGGAAACTTGGCATTCAGTACTTC. The J gene is TRBJ2-4, the V gene TRBV2, with 8 bases matching TRBD1. In germline, CDR1 is SNHLY, CDR2 FYNNEI. This CDR3 comprises 15 residues. V gave up 6 bases and J gave up 9 bases; unmatched junction bases: 13.

The genes are TRBV20-1 and TRBJ1-5; 7 nucleotides line up with TRBD1. Germline CDR1 DFQATT, CDR2 SNEGSKA (reference sequence). V lost 5 bases, J lost 4 bases, and 5 bases stayed unmatched. This CDR3 spans 13 amino acids. DNA for the CDR3: TGCAGTGCTCCCCAGGGGGTGAATCAGCCCCAGCATTTT. It is translated as CSAPQGVNQPQHF.

A few counts support this clonotype. The chain joins TRBV4-3 to TRBJ2-3; 9 bases fit TRBD2. The trim removed 4 bases at V and 6 bases at J, leaving 8 bases unmatched. This CDR3 spans 15 amino acids. The germline V gene has CDR1 LGHNA and CDR2 YSLEER. CDR3 sequence (DNA): TGCGCCAGCAGCCTAGGGGGACTAGCTGGTGATACGCAGTATTTT. Its protein is CASSLGGLAGDTQYF.